This entry concerns a single TCR beta chain. One entry per CDR3 protein, without DNA, is what TCRdb gives after re-calling the 5' RACE reads. In all, the sample yields some 450,000 distinct CDR3 sequences. The germline V gene has CDR1 KGHSH and CDR2 LQKENI. There are 14 residues in the CDR3. The data are from a study of T cells expressing NK-cell markers. Study details: CD3+CD56+NKG2C+, CD3+CD56+NKG2C- and CD3+CD56-NKG2C+ T cells, once sorted, supplied the TCR beta repertoires. The eight sequenced donors comprised seven who were HCMV-seropositive and one who was seronegative.

This rearrangement joins TRBV18 to TRBJ2-1; TCRdb names TRBD2, which stays unverified in the absence of DNA. Source material: blood T cells: a sorted CD56 or NKG2C T cell subset, CD4+ or CD8+ T cells, or bulk PBMC T cells (not recorded which). This receptor was identified in a woman between 18 and 69 years old in good health. The CDR3 sequence: CASSPGTIGDEQFF.